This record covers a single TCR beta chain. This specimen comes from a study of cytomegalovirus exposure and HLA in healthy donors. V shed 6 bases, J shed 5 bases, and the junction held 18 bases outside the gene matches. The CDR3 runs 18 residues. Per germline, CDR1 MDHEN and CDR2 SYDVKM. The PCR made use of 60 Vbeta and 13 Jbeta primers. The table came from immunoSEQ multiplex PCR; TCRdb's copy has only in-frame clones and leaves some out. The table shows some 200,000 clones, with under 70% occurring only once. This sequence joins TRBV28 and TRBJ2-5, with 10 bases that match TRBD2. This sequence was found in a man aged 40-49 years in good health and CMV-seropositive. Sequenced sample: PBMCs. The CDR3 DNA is TGTGCCAGCAGGAAACTACTAATAGCGGGGGGCAGTACGGAGACCCAGTACTTC. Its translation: CASRKLLIAGGSTETQYF.